One sample yielded the 18 T cell receptor beta chains listed below, sequenced in a study of blood T cell repertoires in COVID-19 (TCRdb year 2020). Preparation of the library involved the immunoSEQ multiplex PCR assay. TCRdb provides this immuneACCESS table in a form limited to in-frame rearrangements. Some clones are lacking; in checked studies, under half of them reflect an unresolved V gene, and why the rest are absent is not known. This sample is represented by more than 300,000 clones; 87% of them were singletons. The top ten clonotypes cover under 6% of the sample. Material: PBMCs or T cells enriched from blood (not recorded which). The receptors here all came from a woman aged 30 to 39 who had recovered from COVID-19.

This clone has more than one count but fewer than ten. The chain recombines TRBV3-1 (or the pseudogene TRBV3-2) with TRBJ1-1; 7 nucleotides agree with TRBD1. CDR3 length equals 15 residues. The V segment lost 4 bases and the J segment 8 bases; nucleotides outside the gene matches: 13. Germline lookup yields CDR1 LGHDT and CDR2 YNNKEL (reference sequence). CDR3 sequence reads: CASSLRAGTESEAFF. The CDR3 nucleotides read TGTGCCAGCAGCCTAAGGGCAGGGACAGAGTCGGAAGCTTTCTTT.

The chain carries TRBV18 and TRBJ1-6; TRBD1 is a possible D gene (6 bases). Germline V gene sequence: CDR1 KGHSH, CDR2 LQKENI. The V end was cut by 5 bases, the J end by 7 bases, with 6 bases between. The CDR3 totals 12 residues. Written as DNA, the CDR3 is TGTGCCAGCTCAACAGGGAATTCACCCCTCCACTTT. This sequence encodes CASSTGNSPLHF. Using reference TRBV18 and TRBJ1-6 for the parts outside the CDR3, the full variable domain is NAGVMQNPRHLVRRRGQEARLRCSPMKGHSHVYWYRQLPEEGLKFMVYLQKENIIDESGMPKERFSAEFPKEGPSILRIQQVVRGDSAAYFCASSTGNSPLHFGNGTRLTVT.

The chain recombines TRBV7-9 with TRBJ1-2; 7 nucleotides align to TRBD1. V trimming: 4 bases; J trimming: 4 bases; junction bases outside the gene matches: 9. Germline CDR1 SEHNR, CDR2 FQNEAQ (reference sequence). The length of the CDR3 is 15 residues. The CDR3 DNA reads as TGTGCCAGCAGCTCGGAAGACAGGGTAATCTATGGCTACACCTTC. Protein product: CASSSEDRVIYGYTF.

The chain recombines TRBV9 with TRBJ1-6; D is undetermined. Germline CDR1 reads SGDLS; CDR2 reads YYNGEE. The V and J ends lost 3 bases and 7 bases respectively, with 14 bases between them. This CDR3 has 15 residues. CDR3 nucleotides: TGTGCCAGCAGCGGAGATGGAGGGTCGAATTCACCCCTCCACTTT. It specifies CASSGDGGSNSPLHF.

This chain uses TRBV29-1 with TRBJ1-5, with TRBD1 identical over 10 bases. Germline V gives CDR1 SQVTM, CDR2 ANQGSEA. V shed 4 bases and J 6 bases; nucleotides not matched to a gene: 12. This CDR3 comprises 16 residues. The CDR3, as DNA: TGCAGCGTTGCCGAGACAGGGGGCCCCTCGGGTCAGCCCCAGCATTTT. It specifies CSVAETGGPSGQPQHF. The whole variable domain, filled in from reference TRBV29-1 and TRBJ1-5, reads SAVISQKPSRDICQRGTSLTIQCQVDSQVTMMFWYRQQPGQSLTLIATANQGSEATYESGFVIDKFPISRPNLTFSTLTVSNMSPEDSSIYLCSVAETGGPSGQPQHFGDGTRLSIL.

The chain combines TRBV6-5 with TRBJ2-2; a weak D match, TRBD1 (6 bases). CDR1 and CDR2 from the germline V gene are MNHEY and SVGAGI. V was cut by 8 bases and J by 2 bases, with 12 bases left in between. There are 14 residues in the CDR3. The CDR3 protein is CASRLRGNTGELFF. DNA of the CDR3: TGTGCCAGCCGCCTCAGGGGAAACACCGGGGAGCTGTTTTTT.

The V call is TRBV6-6, the J call TRBJ1-3; no definite D call. In germline, CDR1 is MNHNY, CDR2 SVGAGI (reference sequence). V was trimmed by 6 bases and J by 0 bases, leaving 15 bases between them. The CDR3 is 16 residues long. CDR3 sequence: CASRRTEVLSGNTIYF. The DNA for the CDR3 is TGTGCCAGCAGGAGGACGGAGGTCCTCTCTGGAAACACCATATATTTT.

V is TRBV5-1 and J is TRBJ2-2, with 7 bases fitting TRBD2. The CDR3 runs 15 residues. Per germline, CDR1 SGHRS and CDR2 YFSETQ. V dropped 4 bases and J dropped 3; count of bases not matched to a gene: 6. CDR3 protein: CASSVRTRDTGELFF. CDR3 bases: TGCGCCAGCAGCGTGCGGACTAGGGACACCGGGGAGCTGTTTTTT. The variable domain in full, with the rest retrieved from reference TRBV5-1 and TRBJ2-2, is KAGVTQTPRYLIKTRGQQVTLSCSPISGHRSVSWYQQTPGQGLQFLFEYFSETQRNKGNFPGRFSGRQFSNSRSEMNVSTLELGDSALYLCASSVRTRDTGELFFGEGSRLTVL.

V usage is TRBV29-1 and J usage is TRBJ2-1; 10 positions match TRBD2. V shed 6 bases and J 5 bases; nucleotides not matched to a gene: 7. Germline V gene data show CDR1 as SQVTM and CDR2 as ANQGSEA. This CDR3 is built from 14 residues. This CDR3 reads CSVGRLAGDNEQFF. For the CDR3, the DNA is TGCAGCGTCGGGCGGCTAGCGGGGGACAATGAGCAGTTCTTC.

About this clone itself: Other DNA variants within this sample encode the same CDR3. The V and J genes are TRBV20-1 and TRBJ1-2; 7 nucleotides agree with TRBD1. Germline trimming cut 6 bases from V and 4 bases from J; bases unmatched to any gene: 2. The germline V gene has CDR1 DFQATT and CDR2 SNEGSKA (reference sequence). The CDR3 is made up of 11 amino acids. The CDR3 reads CSARDSYGYTF. The CDR3 coding sequence is TGCAGTGCCAGGGACAGCTATGGCTACACCTTC.

The V call is TRBV19, the J call TRBJ1-5, with D uncertain. Trimming pared 3 bases from V and 7 bases from J, leaving 19 bases between. Germline V gene data show CDR1 as LNHDA and CDR2 as SQIVND (reference sequence). The CDR3 sequence is 16 residues long. The CDR3 DNA sequence: TGTGCCAGTAGTATTCCGGCACGCTGGTCGGGGCAGCCCCAGCATTTT. Translating gives CASSIPARWSGQPQHF.

V usage is TRBV7-9 and J usage is TRBJ1-2, with a possible D match to TRBD1 (5 bases). CDR1 is SEHNR, CDR2 FQNEAQ, per germline (reference sequence). The CDR3 is made up of 15 amino acids. V gave up 2 bases and J gave up 6 bases, with 16 bases separating them. CDR3 bases: TGTGCCAGCAGCTTATATCCGGAGGGACTTGATGGCTACACCTTC. Its translation: CASSLYPEGLDGYTF.

Only one count was recorded for this clone. One end of the junction does not line up with germline, which may come from a read error. The V call is TRBV4-1, the J call TRBJ1-5; 7 positions agree with TRBD1. Germline lookup yields CDR1 MGHRA and CDR2 YSYEKL. The CDR3 has 15 amino acids. CDR3 bases: TGCGCCAGTAGCCATCGACAGGGTCTGGGTGGGGCCCAGCATTTT. Protein: CASSHRQGLGGAQHF.

This chain links TRBV29-1 with TRBJ1-2, with TRBD1 as a possible D gene (5 bases). Germline V gene sequence: CDR1 SQVTM, CDR2 ANQGSEA. V lost 8 bases, J lost 8 bases, and 21 bases lay in between. There are 13 residues in the CDR3. CDR3 loop: CSITPGRGQGYTF. DNA of the CDR3: TGCAGCATCACACCGGGCCGAGGACAAGGCTACACCTTC.

The rearrangement joins TRBV5-1 to TRBJ1-4; possible D gene TRBD1, 6 bases. The CDR3 contains 14 residues. V was clipped by 1 base and J by 7 bases, with 11 bases between them. From germline, CDR1 is SGHRS and CDR2 YFSETQ. The CDR3 loop reads CASSLPGGGEKLFF. CDR3 coding DNA: TGCGCCAGCAGCTTGCCTGGGGGCGGTGAAAAACTGTTTTTT.

This clone was picked up a small number of times. This chain links TRBV4-1 with TRBJ1-2, with D unclear. From germline, CDR1 is MGHRA and CDR2 YSYEKL. The CDR3 consists of 16 residues. V shed 1 base and J shed 4 bases, with 16 bases lying between them. This chain's CDR3 is CASSQVLGGRFYGYTF. The CDR3 bases are TGCGCCAGCAGCCAAGTACTGGGTGGGCGATTCTATGGCTACACCTTC.

The sample holds many counts of this clone. The rearrangement links TRBV30 to TRBJ1-4; D is uncertain. The germline V and J ends were trimmed by 6 bases and 0 bases, with 11 bases remaining between them. This CDR3 contains 14 residues. The germline gives CDR1 GTSNPN, CDR2 SVGIG (reference sequence). DNA for the CDR3: TGTGCCTGCCCTCTCGGGGCAACTAATGAAAAACTGTTTTTT. Protein sequence: CACPLGATNEKLFF.

This chain links TRBV9 with TRBJ2-1; TRBD2 agrees at 9 bases. Germline CDR1 SGDLS, CDR2 YYNGEE. V was pared by 3 bases and J by 8 bases, with 9 bases of the junction left unmatched. The CDR3 extends over 15 amino acids. The CDR3 bases are TGTGCCAGCAGCGCGCCGGGACTAGCTAGCGATGAGCAGTTCTTC. Translated, it gives CASSAPGLASDEQFF.